The present TCR beta chain was sequenced within a study of shared clonotypes between healthy human individuals. Produced via immunoSEQ multiplex PCR; TCRdb's table is partial and in-frame only. This table has approximately 500,000 clones, almost 80% appearing once. The CDR3 is 13 amino acids. Germline V lookup: CDR1 SQVTM, CDR2 ANQGSEA. Trimming shortened V by 4 bases and J by 4 bases, and 13 bases separated the two germline ends. Genomic DNA for unsorted samples was obtained from about 90 million PBMCs. Sequencing was carried out using PBMCs. The source of this sequence is a woman in her thirties or forties in good health. Some clones in this sample may be carry-over from other donors' samples. The chain has TRBV29-1 and TRBJ1-2; D gene uncertain. The CDR3 DNA sequence: TGCAGCGTTGGGTCTGTGTCGGTCTATGGCTACACCTTC. The encoded protein is CSVGSVSVYGYTF.